This T cell receptor beta chain was retrieved from a study of blood T cell repertoires in COVID-19. Study-level background: The analysed material was cDNA or gDNA that came from T cells, B-cell-depleted T cells, or PBMCs.

Per the authors' pipeline: It was from reference gene primer amplification that nucleated cell counts were estimated. Libraries were prepared by immunoSEQ multiplex PCR; TCRdb keeps only in-frame clonotypes and omits some of them. D and trimming come from the DNA, and the V and J calls and clone size come from that table. Of 95,000 to 110,000 clones listed, approximately 89% are singletons. The germline V gene encodes CDR1 SEHNR and CDR2 FQNEAQ (reference sequence). The CDR3 totals 16 residues. The V segment lost 5 bases and the J segment 4 bases; nucleotides outside the gene matches: 6. The receptor was derived from a woman at least 80 years old in a cohort sampled during active COVID-19. Source material: peripheral blood. The chain has TRBV7-9 and TRBJ2-3, with 13 bases aligning to TRBD2. The CDR3 bases are TGTGCCAGCAGCCCTCGAACTAGCGGGAGGGCAGATACGCAGTATTTT. This translates into CASSPRTSGRADTQYF.